One and the same sample provided the 10 T cell receptor beta chains below, sequenced in a study of T cells in Graves' hyperthyroidism and ophthalmopathy. There were TCR beta CDR3 regions amplified from RNA transcripts. Researchers ran a first-round RT-PCR on the TCR CDR3 using the HTBI primer set. TCRdb fed the multiplex PCR reads into MiXCR, producing one record per CDR3 protein. The repertoire consists of 400,000 or so distinct CDR3 sequences, with 11% to 15% occurring once and the leading ten covering around 27%. Material: blood. These receptors all come from a man in his forties or fifties with Graves' ophthalmopathy.

This clonotype was observed a handful of times. This rearrangement joins TRBV12-3 or TRBV12-4 to TRBJ2-5; D is unresolved. CDR3 length: 13 residues. V lost 7 bases to trimming and J lost 1 base, with 10 bases between them. CDR3 region: CASTLSLQETQYF. CDR3 in DNA: TGTGCCAGCACTTTGTCCCTCCAAGAGACCCAGTACTTC.

This clonotype was observed at least ten times. The V and J genes are TRBV5-1 and TRBJ1-2; no clear D. Trimming removed 5 bases at V and 3 bases at J, with 5 bases between. The CDR3 is 11 residues long. CDR1 SGHRS and CDR2 YFSETQ come from the germline V gene. The CDR3 DNA reads as TGCGCCAGCAGGGCAGACTATGGCTACACCTTC. Encoded protein: CASRADYGYTF. The full variable domain, its missing parts supplied by reference TRBV5-1 and TRBJ1-2, is KAGVTQTPRYLIKTRGQQVTLSCSPISGHRSVSWYQQTPGQGLQFLFEYFSETQRNKGNFPGRFSGRQFSNSRSEMNVSTLELGDSALYLCASRADYGYTFGSGTRLTVV.

The chain combines TRBV10-3 with TRBJ2-3; D may be TRBD2 (5 bases). The length of the CDR3 is 13 residues. Per germline, CDR1 ENHRY and CDR2 SYGVKD. V dropped 6 bases and J dropped 4 bases, with 11 bases sitting between them. Written as DNA, the CDR3 is TGTGCCATCAGGGATGGGAGCGCAGATACGCAGTATTTT. Translation: CAIRDGSADTQYF.

This clonotype was observed many times. The J gene is TRBJ2-7, the V gene TRBV4-1; D could derive from TRBD1 or TRBD2 (5 bases each). Germline V gene sequence: CDR1 MGHRA, CDR2 YSYEKL. The V gene lost 0 bases and the J gene lost 2 bases, with 14 bases spanning the gap. The length of the CDR3 is 16 residues. Here the CDR3 DNA reads TGCGCCAGCAGCCAAGATCTTCGGGACCCTCCCTACGAGCAGTACTTC. It codes for CASSQDLRDPPYEQYF.

This clonotype was observed many times. The chain links TRBV5-1 to TRBJ2-3; D may match TRBD1 or TRBD2 (5 bases each). With 2 bases removed from V and 0 bases from J, the gap between germline ends came to 10 bases. CDR3 length: 15 amino acids. CDR1 and CDR2 (germline): SGHRS, YFSETQ. This chain's CDR3 is CASSLTGLSTDTQYF. CDR3 DNA sequence: TGCGCCAGCAGCTTAACGGGGCTTAGCACAGATACGCAGTATTTT.

The chain recombines TRBV2 with TRBJ2-2; no definite D call. Trimming took 8 bases from V and 1 from J, leaving 8 bases between them. This CDR3 region has 13 residues. Per germline, CDR1 SNHLY and CDR2 FYNNEI. Here the CDR3 reads CASGYRNTGELFF. The CDR3 DNA reads as TGTGCCAGCGGGTATCGGAACACCGGGGAGCTGTTTTTT. Filled out from reference TRBV2 and TRBJ2-2, the complete variable domain reads EPEVTQTPSHQVTQMGQEVILRCVPISNHLYFYWYRQILGQKVEFLVSFYNNEISEKSEIFDDQFSVERPDGSNFTLKIRSTKLEDSAMYFCASGYRNTGELFFGEGSRLTVL.

This clonotype occurred many times. This chain joins TRBV7-6 and TRBJ2-7; 9 bases line up with TRBD1. Germline-derived CDR1 and CDR2 are SGHVS and FNYEAQ. V trimming: 4 bases; J trimming: 2 bases; junction bases outside the gene matches: 3. CDR3 length: 14 residues. CDR3 nucleotide sequence: TGTGCCAGCAGCTCCGGGACAGGGACCTACGAGCAGTACTTC. Encoded protein: CASSSGTGTYEQYF.

This clonotype was seen at least ten times. This chain joins TRBV18 and TRBJ2-3, with D unclear. Germline CDR1 and CDR2: KGHSH and LQKENI. Trimming removed 4 bases from V and 0 bases from J, with 8 bases in between. The CDR3 is 14 amino acids. DNA of the CDR3: TGTGCCAGCTCACTAATACCTAGCACAGATACGCAGTATTTT. Translated: CASSLIPSTDTQYF.

This clonotype was detected ten times or more. This rearrangement joins TRBV28 to TRBJ1-5; 9 bases agree with TRBD1. V was clipped by 3 bases and J by 4 bases; unmatched bases: 4. The CDR3 sequence is 15 residues long. Looked up from germline, CDR1 is MDHEN and CDR2 is SYDVKM. CDR3 residues: CASSLYGQGNQPQHF. In DNA form, the CDR3 reads TGTGCCAGCAGTTTGTATGGACAGGGGAATCAGCCCCAGCATTTT.

This clonotype has at least ten counts. This chain links TRBV6-2 or TRBV6-3 with TRBJ2-2, with 7 bases identical to TRBD1. This CDR3 spans 14 amino acids. Germline CDR1 MNHEY, CDR2 SVGEGT. V lost 6 bases, J lost 7 bases, and 8 bases stayed unmatched. The CDR3 loop reads CASRQQGLGGELFF. The DNA of the CDR3 is TGTGCCAGCAGACAACAGGGGTTAGGCGGGGAGCTGTTTTTT.